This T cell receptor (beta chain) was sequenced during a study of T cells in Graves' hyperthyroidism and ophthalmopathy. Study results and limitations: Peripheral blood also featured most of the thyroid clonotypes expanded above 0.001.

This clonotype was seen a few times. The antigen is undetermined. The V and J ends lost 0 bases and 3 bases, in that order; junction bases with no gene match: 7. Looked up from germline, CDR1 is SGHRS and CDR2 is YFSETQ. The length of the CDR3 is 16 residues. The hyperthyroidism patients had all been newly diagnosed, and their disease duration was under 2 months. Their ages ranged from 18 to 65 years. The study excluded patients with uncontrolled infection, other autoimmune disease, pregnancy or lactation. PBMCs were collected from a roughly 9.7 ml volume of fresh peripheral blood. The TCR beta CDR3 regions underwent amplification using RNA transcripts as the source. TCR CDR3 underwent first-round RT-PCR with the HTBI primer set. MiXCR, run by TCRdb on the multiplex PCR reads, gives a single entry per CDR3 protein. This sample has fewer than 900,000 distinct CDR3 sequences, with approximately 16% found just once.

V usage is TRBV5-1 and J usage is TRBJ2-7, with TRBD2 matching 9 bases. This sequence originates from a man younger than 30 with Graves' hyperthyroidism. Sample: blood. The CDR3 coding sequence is TGCGCCAGCAGCTTGGCGAAGTCTAGCGGGAACTACGAGCAGTACTTC. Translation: CASSLAKSSGNYEQYF.